This TCR beta chain was captured in a study of cytomegalovirus exposure and HLA in healthy donors (dated by TCRdb to about 2017). About the full investigation: In an earlier analysis of several hundred of the donors, 276 Gb of sequence data and 100 million or so unique TCR beta sequences from 150 million to 200 million T cells were reported. Using immunosequencing, the study profiled T cell repertoires from approximately 700 subjects and related those repertoires to cytomegalovirus serostatus. HLA typing covered class I and class II loci at four-digit resolution. Five DR-DQ haplotypes were handled as single units for association and clustering, since linkage in the cohort was strong. In a later genetic analysis, genome-wide SNP genotypes for about three fifths of the roughly 670 donors were used, and that subset was treated as a discovery cohort. In an earlier analysis of more than 550 of the donors, high-throughput TCR beta sequencing was used to judge whether each TCR beta V gene segment behaved as functional or pseudogenic. To predict cytomegalovirus infection status, the study brought together high-throughput TCR immunosequencing, statistical association of individual TCRs with disease status, and machine learning. Alongside the repertoire data, information on donor age, sex, ethnicity and CMV serostatus was compiled. The later analysis used no new phenotypic data to find candidate immune exposures, relying instead on TCR beta sequences and their occurrence across donors. To study patterns of TCR occurrence, a later analysis re-analyzed previously published TCR beta repertoires from around 700 donors and added high-resolution HLA genotyping. The number of typed donors differed by locus: about 620-640 for A, B, C, DRB1 and DQB1; approximately 520 for DQA1; around 580 for DPA1; and 450 to 480 for DPB1. Of the 300 to 500 genotyped donors, 70% to 90% were placed in the genetic ancestry cluster associated with self-reported Caucasian donors. The study was designed to test whether signatures of past pathogen exposure could be identified by cataloging public T cell receptors. Along with the roughly 700-subject first cohort, a separate validation cohort of over a hundred different subjects was used. An early release covering approximately 600 HLA-typed donors comprised 300 to 350 gigabases of sequencing data and 85 million or so unique TCR sequences. On average, roughly 250,000 unique TCR beta nucleotide sequences were sequenced per donor among about 400 genotyped donors of the cohort, with 15% to 20% of those sequences being non-productive. All discovery cohort repertoires had been generated using a single sequencing platform.

Concerning this clone itself: Its antigen has not been determined. Base qualities are not provided; no much larger clone lies one nucleotide away.

The V end loses 0 bases and the J end loses 2 bases, and a stretch of 11 bases separates them. The CDR3 has 15 amino acids, counting the end cysteine and phenylalanine. Just CDR3 DNA is preserved here, 45 bases in frame from base 1. Per the germline V gene, MGHRA is the CDR1 and YSYEKL is the CDR2. Findings and caveats that apply to the study as a whole: Presence/absence analyses assumed roughly uniform sequencing depth across donors, an assumption that may not hold. Correlated functional status among segregating V segments might reflect linkage disequilibrium, but an unknown experimental factor could not be ruled out. In a later analysis, TCR association rates were found to vary across HLA loci, with the most associated TCRs seen for DRB1 alleles and the fewest for HLA-C alleles. The cohort was sequenced for TCR beta chains only, and without alpha or paired-chain data the features that could be detected were limited. At a false discovery rate of 0.05, a later analysis linked approximately 18,000 TCR beta sequences to specific HLA alleles. The sequencing pipeline was judged likely to have produced a cluster of highly shared sequence variants as a technical artifact. Approximately 16 rarely observed V segments, including chromosome 9 orphons, were excluded from the earlier analysis of approximately 600 of the donors because counts were too low. Most TCR sequences were observed very rarely across donors, whereas some public TCRs were present in many individuals. CMV serostatus was the only immune exposure information available for the cohort. Several of the top co-occurrence clusters appeared to be linked to parvovirus B19, influenza, CMV and Epstein-Barr virus, according to a later analysis. Cytomegalovirus status was reported to be diagnosed by the classifier with high specificity and sensitivity in both the original and validation cohorts. A further reported finding was that TCR beta sequences accurately predicted the HLA-A and HLA-B alleles for most subjects in the first cohort. A few of the identified cytomegalovirus-associated TCR beta chains were confirmed in vitro to be specific for cytomegalovirus antigens. Strong co-occurrence of HLA alleles, especially DR and DQ, made assigning TCR associations to individual alleles difficult. In a later genetic analysis, fewer N-insertions in productive TCRs were reported among donors in an Asian-associated ancestry cluster than the roughly 640-donor mean. Because HLA typing was missing for some donors at each locus, association tests included only the typed subset. A later genetic analysis associated a missense DCLRE1C variant with V-gene and J-gene trimming of TCR beta chains, and an independent cohort replicated the association. Compared with equally common non-associated chains, HLA-associated TCR beta chains in a later analysis were more clonally expanded and had lower generation probabilities. An earlier analysis of approximately 500 of the donors showed that most TCR beta V segments appeared in productive rearrangements either about 90% or about 30% of the time, which broadly matched IMGT annotations. Because the 87-base-pair reads could not distinguish some IMGT-functional V segments, including TRBV6-2 and TRBV6-3, those segments were excluded. The study listed 150 to 200 TCR beta chains as associated with cytomegalovirus. The authors suggested that the approach could potentially be extended to other disease states and immunological phenotypes. A later analysis found that most CMV-associated TCR beta chains appeared HLA-restricted, with HLA associations seemingly driven largely by CMV exposure.

In total, roughly 670 healthy bone marrow donors made up the cohort. At the time of sampling, every cohort member was nominally healthy, though immune exposures that went unrecorded were likely present. The donor was CMV seronegative and belonged to the group of under 400 seronegative cohort members. Each donor provided a peripheral blood sample, and peripheral blood mononuclear cells were used for TCR beta sequencing. Genomic DNA was extracted from the blood cell samples with the Qiagen DNeasy Blood Extraction Kit. The library came from the immunoSEQ multiplex PCR assay. For the multiplex PCR, a mixture combining 60 forward primers for TCR Vbeta segments and 13 reverse primers for TCR Jbeta segments was used. The CDR3 region of rearranged TCR beta genes was amplified from genomic DNA with a multiplex PCR assay. On the Illumina HiSeq System, the amplified TCR beta libraries were sequenced as 87-base-pair reads. As for the authors' bioinformatics: A later analysis tallied around 80 million unique TCR beta chains across the approximately 670 repertoires, and about 10 million of those chains were shared by two or more donors. Raw reads were error-corrected and collapsed into unique sequences by a nearest-neighbor algorithm in which closely related sequences were merged to remove PCR and sequencing errors. To assign V, D and J gene segments, CDR3 sequences were aligned to IMGT reference sequences. Each retained sequence needed at least a six-nucleotide match to both a V gene segment and a J gene segment. A rearrangement was called productive if the CDR3 had no stop codons and remained in frame with V and J, and every other rearrangement was called non-productive. CDR3 was defined by IMGT convention, running from the second conserved V-encoded cysteine to the conserved J-encoded phenylalanine. The earlier analysis of 587 of the donors excluded sequences that lacked an unambiguous match to a single V gene segment. An earlier analysis of 587 of the donors classified V segments as functional when productive rearrangements were above 56.7% and as segregating when the standard deviation between donors was above 5%. A statistical classification framework was developed to diagnose cytomegalovirus status using the catalog of TCR beta chain sequences. In a later analysis, TCR nucleotide sequences were compared against IMGT/GENE-DB human TR gene sequences so that V and J genes could be assigned. Using the TCRdist pipeline, a later analysis assigned CDR3 sequences along with most-parsimonious VDJ recombination scenarios. In a later analysis, each TCR beta chain was defined by its CDR3 amino acid sequence together with its V-gene family, and reads lacking a unique V-gene family were excluded. To address suspected cross-contamination and a sequencing artifact, a later analysis removed 592 highly shared, low-generation-probability nucleotide sequences. For each public chain, a later analysis derived a clonal expansion index from normalized ranks of inferred template counts within each repertoire. Generation probabilities in a later analysis came from a VDJ recombination model fitted to out-of-frame rearrangements, and those results were checked against IGoR. Hypergeometric tests were used in a later analysis to score TCR-TCR, TCR-HLA and TCR-CMV co-occurrence, with a repertoire-size bias correction applied to the TCR pairs. A later analysis estimated false discovery rates by permuting HLA or CMV assignments 20 times. In a later analysis, co-occurring TCRs were grouped with DBSCAN, and TCRdist sequence similarity was added when clustering was performed within HLA-allele-positive subsets. Repertoires with fewer than 30,000 or more than 120,000 public chains, plus five repertoires with anomalous nucleotide sharing, were excluded from co-occurrence clustering. Held by TCRdb, this immuneACCESS table contains in-frame sequences only and omits some clones. Under half of the omission traces to an unresolved V gene where checked; the cause of the rest is unknown. The V and J calls and clone size are taken from that table; D and trimming were inferred from the DNA. The sample table contains a few hundred thousand clones; only one count was recorded for about 82% of them. Of the sample, around 3% is held by the ten largest clones.

Material: PBMCs. The sequence came from a man under 40 in good health and CMV-seronegative. This chain is built from TRBV4-1 and TRBJ2-7; the D gene is possibly TRBD2, with 5 bases matching. CDR3 protein: CASSQDGGGPYEQYF. The nucleotide sequence is given as TGCGCCAGCAGCCAAGACGGAGGCGGACCCTACGAGCAGTACTTC.